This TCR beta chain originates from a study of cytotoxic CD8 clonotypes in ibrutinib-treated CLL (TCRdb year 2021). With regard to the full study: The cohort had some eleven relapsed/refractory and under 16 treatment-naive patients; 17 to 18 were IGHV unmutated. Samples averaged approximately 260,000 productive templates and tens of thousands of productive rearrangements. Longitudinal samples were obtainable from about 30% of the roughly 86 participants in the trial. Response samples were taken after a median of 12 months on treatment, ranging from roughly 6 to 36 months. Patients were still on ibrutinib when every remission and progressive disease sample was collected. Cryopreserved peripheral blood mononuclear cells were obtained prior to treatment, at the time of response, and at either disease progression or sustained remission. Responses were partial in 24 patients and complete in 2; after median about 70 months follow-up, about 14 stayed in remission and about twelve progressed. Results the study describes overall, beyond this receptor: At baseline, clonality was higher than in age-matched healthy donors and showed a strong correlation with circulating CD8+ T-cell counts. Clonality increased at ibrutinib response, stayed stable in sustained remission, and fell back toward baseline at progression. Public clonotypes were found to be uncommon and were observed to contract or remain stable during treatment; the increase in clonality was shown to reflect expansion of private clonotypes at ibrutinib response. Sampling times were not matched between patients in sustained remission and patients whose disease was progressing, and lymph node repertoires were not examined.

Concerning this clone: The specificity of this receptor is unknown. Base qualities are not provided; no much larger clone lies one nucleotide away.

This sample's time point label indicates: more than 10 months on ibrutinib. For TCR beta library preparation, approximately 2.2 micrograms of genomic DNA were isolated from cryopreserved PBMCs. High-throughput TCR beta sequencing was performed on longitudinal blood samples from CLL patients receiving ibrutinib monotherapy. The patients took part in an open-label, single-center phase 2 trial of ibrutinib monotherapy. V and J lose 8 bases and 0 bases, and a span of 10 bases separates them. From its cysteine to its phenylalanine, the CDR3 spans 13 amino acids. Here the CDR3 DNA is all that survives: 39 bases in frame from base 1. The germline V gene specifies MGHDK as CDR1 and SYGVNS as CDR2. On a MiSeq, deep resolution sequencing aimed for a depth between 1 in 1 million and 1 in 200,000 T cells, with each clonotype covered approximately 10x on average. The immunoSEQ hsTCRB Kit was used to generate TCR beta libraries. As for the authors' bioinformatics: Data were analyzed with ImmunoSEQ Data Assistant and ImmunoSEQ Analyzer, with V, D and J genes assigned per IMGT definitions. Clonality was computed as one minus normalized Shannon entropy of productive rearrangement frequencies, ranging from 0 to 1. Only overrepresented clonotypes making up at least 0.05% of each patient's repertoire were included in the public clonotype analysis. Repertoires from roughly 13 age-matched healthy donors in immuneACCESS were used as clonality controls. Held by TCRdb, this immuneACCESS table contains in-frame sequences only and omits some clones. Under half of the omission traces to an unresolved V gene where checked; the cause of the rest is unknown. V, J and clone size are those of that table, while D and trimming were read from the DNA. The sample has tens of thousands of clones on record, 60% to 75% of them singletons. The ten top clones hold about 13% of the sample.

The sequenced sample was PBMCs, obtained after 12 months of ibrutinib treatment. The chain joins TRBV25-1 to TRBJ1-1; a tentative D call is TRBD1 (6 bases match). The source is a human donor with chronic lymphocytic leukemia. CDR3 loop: CASLDRMNTEAFF. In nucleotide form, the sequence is TGTGCCAGCTTAGACAGGATGAACACTGAAGCTTTCTTT.